The clone carrying this T cell receptor beta chain occurred many times. As yet, its antigen is unknown. The CDR3 consists of 15 residues. CDR1 SGDLS and CDR2 YYNGEE come from the germline V gene. Trimming took off 4 bases at V and 0 bases at J, with 14 bases between the two ends. TCRdb fed the 5' RACE reads into MiXCR, producing one record per CDR3 protein. The sample lists 30,000 or so distinct CDR3 sequences; nearly 5.5% were seen once. The source of the sample is a study of CD8 T cells in ankylosing spondylitis. Study results and caveats: Roughly eight highly homologous variants made up a TCR beta motif that seemed to typify ankylosing spondylitis blood.

This TCR was sampled from a female donor with ankylosing spondylitis or in good health (not recorded which). Input material: blood, either unsorted or a sorted T cell fraction (not recorded which). The genes are TRBV9 and TRBJ2-7; either TRBD1 or TRBD2 may fit D (6 bases each). The CDR3 spells CASSLGGGGSYEQYF. As DNA, the CDR3 is TGTGCCAGCAGCCTAGGCGGAGGGGGCTCCTACGAGCAGTACTTC.